The 3 T cell receptor beta chains listed next were all sequenced from one sample in a study of T cells after yellow fever vaccination. TCRdb re-analysed the 5' RACE reads in MiXCR, keeping a single row per CDR3 protein. The repertoire holds just under 600,000 distinct CDR3 sequences, with around an eighth as singletons. The input for sequencing was PBMCs, taken on the day of the yellow fever booster vaccination. Source of these receptors: a man aged 25 to 40 who received the YFV17D yellow fever vaccine.

This clonotype has only a few counts. The chain employs TRBV7-2 and TRBJ2-3; maybe TRBD2 (7 bases). Germline CDR1 SGHTA, CDR2 FQGNSA. CDR3 length: 15 residues. The V and J ends lost 5 bases and 6 bases respectively, with 18 bases between them. Here the CDR3 reads CASSPPPGGPDTQYF. The CDR3, as DNA: TGTGCCAGCAGCCCTCCTCCGGGGGGCCCGGATACGCAGTATTTT.

V usage is TRBV3-1 and J usage is TRBJ2-5, with D possibly TRBD1 on 8 matching bases. CDR1 is LGHDT, CDR2 YNNKEL, per germline (reference sequence). Trimming took 0 bases from V and 5 from J, leaving 19 bases between them. The CDR3 spans 17 residues. CDR3 protein: CASSQDRRTGREETQYF. The CDR3 DNA is TGTGCCAGCAGCCAAGATAGGAGGACAGGGAGGGAGGAGACCCAGTACTTC.

This clonotype has just a few counts. The rearrangement uses TRBV11-2 and TRBJ2-5; the D call may be TRBD1 or TRBD2 (5 bases each). The CDR3 covers 15 residues. V lost 0 bases and J lost 4, with 12 bases in between. Germline V gene sequence: CDR1 SGHAT, CDR2 FQNNGV. In nucleotides, the CDR3 is TGTGCCAGCAGCTTAGAAGGGACGACGGGAGAGACCCAGTACTTC. This encodes CASSLEGTTGETQYF. The full variable domain, its missing parts supplied by reference TRBV11-2 and TRBJ2-5, is EAGVAQSPRYKIIEKRQSVAFWCNPISGHATLYWYQQILGQGPKLLIQFQNNGVVDDSQLPKDRFSAERLKGVDSTLKIQPAKLEDSAVYLCASSLEGTTGETQYFGPGTRLLVL.